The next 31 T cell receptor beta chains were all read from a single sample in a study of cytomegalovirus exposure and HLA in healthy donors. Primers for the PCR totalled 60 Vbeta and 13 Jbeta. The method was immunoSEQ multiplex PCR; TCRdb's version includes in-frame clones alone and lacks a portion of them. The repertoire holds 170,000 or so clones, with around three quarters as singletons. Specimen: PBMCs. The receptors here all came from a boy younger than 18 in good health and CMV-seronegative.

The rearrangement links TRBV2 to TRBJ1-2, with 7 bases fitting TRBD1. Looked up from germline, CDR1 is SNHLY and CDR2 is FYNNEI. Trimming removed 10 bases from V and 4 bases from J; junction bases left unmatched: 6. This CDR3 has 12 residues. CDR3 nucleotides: TGTGCCAACTGGGACAGCTTCTATGGCTACACCTTC. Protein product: CANWDSFYGYTF.

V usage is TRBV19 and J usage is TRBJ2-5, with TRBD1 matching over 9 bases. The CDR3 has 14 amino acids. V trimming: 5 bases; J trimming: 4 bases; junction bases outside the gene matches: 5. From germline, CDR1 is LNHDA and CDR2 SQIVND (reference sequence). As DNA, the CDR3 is TGTGCCAGTAGTGCCGAGACAGGGGGAGAGACCCAGTACTTC. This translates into CASSAETGGETQYF.

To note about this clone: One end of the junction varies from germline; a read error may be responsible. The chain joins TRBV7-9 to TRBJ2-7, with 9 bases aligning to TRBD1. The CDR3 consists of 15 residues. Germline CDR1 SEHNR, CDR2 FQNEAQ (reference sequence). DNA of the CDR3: TGTTCCAGCAGCCGTGGACAGGGGACCGTCGACGAGCAGTACTTC. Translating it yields CSSSRGQGTVDEQYF.

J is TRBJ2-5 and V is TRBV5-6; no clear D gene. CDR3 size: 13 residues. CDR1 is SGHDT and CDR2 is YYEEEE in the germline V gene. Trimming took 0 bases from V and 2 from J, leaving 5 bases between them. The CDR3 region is CASSLGGQETQYF. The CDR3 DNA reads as TGTGCCAGCAGCTTGGGAGGACAAGAGACCCAGTACTTC.

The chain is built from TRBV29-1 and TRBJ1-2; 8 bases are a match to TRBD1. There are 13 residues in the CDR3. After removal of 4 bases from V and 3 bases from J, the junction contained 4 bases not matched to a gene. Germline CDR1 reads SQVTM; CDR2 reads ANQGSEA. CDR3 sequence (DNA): TGCAGCGTTGGACAGGGGCCCTACTATGGCTACACCTTC. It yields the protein CSVGQGPYYGYTF.

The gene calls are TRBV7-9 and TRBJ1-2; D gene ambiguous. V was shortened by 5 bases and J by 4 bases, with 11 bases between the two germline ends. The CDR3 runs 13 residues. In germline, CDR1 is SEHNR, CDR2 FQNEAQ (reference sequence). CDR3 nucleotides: TGTGCCAGCAGCGCAGGACTCGTCTATGGCTACACCTTC. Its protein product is CASSAGLVYGYTF.

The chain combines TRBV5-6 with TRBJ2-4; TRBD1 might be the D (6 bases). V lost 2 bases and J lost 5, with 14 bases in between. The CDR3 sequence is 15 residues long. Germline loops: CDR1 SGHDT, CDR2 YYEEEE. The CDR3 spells CASSFKLQGQNIQYF. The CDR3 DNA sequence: TGTGCCAGCAGCTTTAAACTCCAGGGGCAAAACATTCAGTACTTC.

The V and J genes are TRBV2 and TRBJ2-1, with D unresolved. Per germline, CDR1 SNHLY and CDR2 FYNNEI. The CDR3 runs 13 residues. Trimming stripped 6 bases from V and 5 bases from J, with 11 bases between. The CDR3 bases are TGTGCCAGCAGGATCCAGCGTAACAATGAGCAGTTCTTC. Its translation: CASRIQRNNEQFF.

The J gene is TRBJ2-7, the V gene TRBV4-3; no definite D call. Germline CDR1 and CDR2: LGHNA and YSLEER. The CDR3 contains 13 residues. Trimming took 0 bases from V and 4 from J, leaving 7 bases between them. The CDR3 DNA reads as TGCGCCAGCAGCCAAGATAAGCCTTACGAGCAGTACTTC. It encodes CASSQDKPYEQYF.

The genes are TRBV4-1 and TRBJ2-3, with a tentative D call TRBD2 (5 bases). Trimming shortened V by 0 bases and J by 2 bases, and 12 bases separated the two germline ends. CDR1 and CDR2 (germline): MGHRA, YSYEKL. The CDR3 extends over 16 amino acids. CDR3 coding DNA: TGCGCCAGCAGCCAAGATAAATACGGGGTCACAGATACGCAGTATTTT. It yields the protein CASSQDKYGVTDTQYF.

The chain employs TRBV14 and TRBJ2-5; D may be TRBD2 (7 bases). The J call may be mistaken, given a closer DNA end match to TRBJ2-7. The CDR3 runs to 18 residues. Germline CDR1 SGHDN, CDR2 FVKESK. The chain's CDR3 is CASSRGAGVSLGRYEQYF. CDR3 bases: TGTGCCAGCAGCCGGGGGGCGGGGGTATCTCTTGGAAGGTACGAGCAGTACTTC.

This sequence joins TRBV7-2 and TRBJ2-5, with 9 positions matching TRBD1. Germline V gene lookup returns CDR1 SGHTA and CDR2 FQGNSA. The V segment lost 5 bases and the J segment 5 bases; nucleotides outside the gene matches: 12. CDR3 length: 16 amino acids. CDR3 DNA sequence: TGTGCCAGCAGCGCGGGGACAGGGTGGGTGGAGGAGACCCAGTACTTC. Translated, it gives CASSAGTGWVEETQYF.

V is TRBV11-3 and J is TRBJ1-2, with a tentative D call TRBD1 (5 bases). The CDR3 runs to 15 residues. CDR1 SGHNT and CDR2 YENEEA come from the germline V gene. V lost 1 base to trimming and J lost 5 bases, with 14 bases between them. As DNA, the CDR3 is TGTGCCAGCAGCTTAGGTGACAGCTTTATTTATGGCTACACCTTC. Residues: CASSLGDSFIYGYTF.

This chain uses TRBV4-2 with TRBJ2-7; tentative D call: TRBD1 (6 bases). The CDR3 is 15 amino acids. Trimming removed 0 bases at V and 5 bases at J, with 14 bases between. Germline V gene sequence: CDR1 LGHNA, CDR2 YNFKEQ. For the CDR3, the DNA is TGTGCCAGCAGCCAAGATCAGGGGCGTCACGACGAGCAGTACTTC. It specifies CASSQDQGRHDEQYF.

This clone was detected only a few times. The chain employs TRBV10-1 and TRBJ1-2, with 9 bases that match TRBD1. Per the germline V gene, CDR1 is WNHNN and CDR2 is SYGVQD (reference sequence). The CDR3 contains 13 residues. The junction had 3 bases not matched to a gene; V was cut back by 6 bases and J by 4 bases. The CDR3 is CASRGTGIYGYTF. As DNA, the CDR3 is TGCGCCAGCAGAGGGACAGGGATCTATGGCTACACCTTC.

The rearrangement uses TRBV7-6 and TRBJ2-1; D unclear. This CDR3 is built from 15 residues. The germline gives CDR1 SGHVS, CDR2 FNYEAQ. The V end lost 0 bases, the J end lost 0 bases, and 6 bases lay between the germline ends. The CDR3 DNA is TGTGCCAGCAGCTTAGCGACACTCTCCTACAATGAGCAGTTCTTC. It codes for CASSLATLSYNEQFF.

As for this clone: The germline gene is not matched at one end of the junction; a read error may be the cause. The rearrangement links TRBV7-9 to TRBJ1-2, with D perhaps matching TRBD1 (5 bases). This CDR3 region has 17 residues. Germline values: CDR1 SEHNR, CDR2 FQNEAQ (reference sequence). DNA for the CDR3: TGTTCCAGCAGTCCAACAGGCGGCTCCGGCACTAACTATGGCTACACCTTC. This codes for CSSSPTGGSGTNYGYTF.

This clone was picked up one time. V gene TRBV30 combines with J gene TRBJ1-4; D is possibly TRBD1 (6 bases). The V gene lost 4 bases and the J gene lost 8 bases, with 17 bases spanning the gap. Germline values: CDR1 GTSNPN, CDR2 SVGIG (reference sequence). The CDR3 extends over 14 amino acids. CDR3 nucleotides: TGTGCCTGGAACAACATGGGGGCAGGAGAAAAACTGTTTTTT. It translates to CAWNNMGAGEKLFF.

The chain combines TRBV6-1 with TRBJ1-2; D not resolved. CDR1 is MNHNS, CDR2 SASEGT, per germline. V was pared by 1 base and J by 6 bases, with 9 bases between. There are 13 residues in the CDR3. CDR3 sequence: CASSEGIAHGYTF. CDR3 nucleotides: TGTGCCAGCAGTGAAGGAATAGCTCATGGCTACACCTTC.

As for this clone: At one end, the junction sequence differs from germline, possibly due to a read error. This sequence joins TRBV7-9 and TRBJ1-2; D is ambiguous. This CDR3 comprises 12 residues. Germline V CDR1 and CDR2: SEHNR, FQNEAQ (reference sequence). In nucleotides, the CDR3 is TGTTCCAGCAGCCTAAGACTCGGGGGCTACACCTTC. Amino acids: CSSSLRLGGYTF.

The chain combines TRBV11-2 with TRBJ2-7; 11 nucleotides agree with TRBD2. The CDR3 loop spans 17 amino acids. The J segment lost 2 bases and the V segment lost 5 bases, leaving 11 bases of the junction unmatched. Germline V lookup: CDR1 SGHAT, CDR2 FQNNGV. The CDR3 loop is CASSTPLSGRGPYEQYF. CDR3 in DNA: TGTGCCAGCAGCACCCCCCTTAGCGGGAGGGGACCCTACGAGCAGTACTTC.

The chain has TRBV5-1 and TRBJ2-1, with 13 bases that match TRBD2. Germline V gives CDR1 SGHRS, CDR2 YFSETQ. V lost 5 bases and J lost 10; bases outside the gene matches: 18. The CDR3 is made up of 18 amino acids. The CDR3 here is CASSSGTSGTALPGEQFF. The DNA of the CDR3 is TGCGCCAGCAGTTCCGGGACTAGCGGGACTGCCTTGCCGGGGGAGCAGTTCTTC.

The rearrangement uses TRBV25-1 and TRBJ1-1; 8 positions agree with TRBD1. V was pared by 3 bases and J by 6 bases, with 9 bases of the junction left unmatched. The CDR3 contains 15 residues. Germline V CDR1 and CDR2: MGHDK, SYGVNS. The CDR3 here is CASSDRGRIRSEAFF. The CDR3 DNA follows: TGTGCCAGCAGTGACAGGGGGCGCATTCGATCTGAAGCTTTCTTT.

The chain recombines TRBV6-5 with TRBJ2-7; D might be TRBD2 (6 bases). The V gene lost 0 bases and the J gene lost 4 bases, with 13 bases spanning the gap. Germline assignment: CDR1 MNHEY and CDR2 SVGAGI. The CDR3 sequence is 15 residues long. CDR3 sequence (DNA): TGTGCCAGCAGTTACTCGGGACTTGTACAATACGAGCAGTACTTC. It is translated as CASSYSGLVQYEQYF.

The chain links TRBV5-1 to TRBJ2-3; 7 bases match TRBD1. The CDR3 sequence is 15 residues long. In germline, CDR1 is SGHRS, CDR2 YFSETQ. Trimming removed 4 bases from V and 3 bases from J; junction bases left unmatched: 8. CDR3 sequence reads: CASSVTGDHTDTQYF. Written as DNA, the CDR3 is TGCGCCAGCAGCGTCACAGGGGACCATACAGATACGCAGTATTTT.

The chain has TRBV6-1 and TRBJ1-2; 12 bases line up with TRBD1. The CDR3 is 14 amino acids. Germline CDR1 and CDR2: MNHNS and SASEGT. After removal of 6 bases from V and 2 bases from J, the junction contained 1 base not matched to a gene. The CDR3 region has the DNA TGTGCCAGCAGGGGACAGGGGGCAAACTATGGCTACACCTTC. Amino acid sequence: CASRGQGANYGYTF.

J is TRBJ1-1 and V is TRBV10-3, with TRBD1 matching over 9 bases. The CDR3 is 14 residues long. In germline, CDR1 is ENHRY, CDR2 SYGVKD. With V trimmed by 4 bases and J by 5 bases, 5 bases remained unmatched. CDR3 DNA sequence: TGTGCCATCAGTGGGACAGGGGCGGGGACTGAAGCTTTCTTT. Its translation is CAISGTGAGTEAFF.

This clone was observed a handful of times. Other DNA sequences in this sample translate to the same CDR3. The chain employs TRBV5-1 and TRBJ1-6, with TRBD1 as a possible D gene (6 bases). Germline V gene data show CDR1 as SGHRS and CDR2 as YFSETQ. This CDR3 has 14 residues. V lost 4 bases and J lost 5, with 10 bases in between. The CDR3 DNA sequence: TGCGCCAGCAGCCGAGACAGGAATAATTCACCCCTCCACTTT. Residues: CASSRDRNNSPLHF.

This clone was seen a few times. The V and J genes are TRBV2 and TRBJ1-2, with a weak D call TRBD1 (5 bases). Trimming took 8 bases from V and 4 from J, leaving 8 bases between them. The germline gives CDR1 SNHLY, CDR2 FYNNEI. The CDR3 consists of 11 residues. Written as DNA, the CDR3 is TGTGCCAGCGGCAGGGCCTATGGCTACACCTTC. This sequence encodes CASGRAYGYTF.

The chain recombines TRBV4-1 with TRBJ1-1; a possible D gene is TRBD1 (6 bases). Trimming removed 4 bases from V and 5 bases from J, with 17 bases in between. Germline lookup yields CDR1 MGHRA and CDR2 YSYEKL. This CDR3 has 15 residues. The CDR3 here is CASSLTGSGDTEAFF. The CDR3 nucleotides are TGCGCCAGCAGCCTAACAGGGTCGGGTGATACTGAAGCTTTCTTT.

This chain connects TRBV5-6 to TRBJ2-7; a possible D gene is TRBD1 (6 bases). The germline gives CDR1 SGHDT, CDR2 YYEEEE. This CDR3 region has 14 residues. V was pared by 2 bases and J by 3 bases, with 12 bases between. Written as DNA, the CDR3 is TGTGCCAGCAGCTTCCCCGGGACACACTACGAGCAGTACTTC. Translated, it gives CASSFPGTHYEQYF.